These 25 T cell receptor beta chains were all obtained from the same sample, sequenced in a study of blood T cells in healthy people across ages. Using a J-beta primer mix together with a sample-barcoded 5' primer, a second PCR was run for roughly 6 to 12 cycles. TCRdb analysed the 5' RACE reads with MiXCR anew, one entry per CDR3 protein. The top ten hold roughly 12% of the sample, which has 1.5 million to 2 million distinct CDR3 sequences, about 31% seen once. Material for sequencing was blood. The origin of the receptors is a woman aged 25 to 39 in good health.

This clonotype has a handful of counts. The chain links TRBV9 to TRBJ2-5; 7 nucleotides line up with TRBD2. This CDR3 has 14 residues. The germline V gene encodes CDR1 SGDLS and CDR2 YYNGEE. Losses at the gene ends were 3 bases for V and 5 bases for J; bases not matched to a gene: 7. The CDR3 DNA is TGTGCCAGCAGCGCGAGGGAGGGCCCGGAGACCCAGTACTTC. The encoded protein is CASSAREGPETQYF.

The chain carries TRBV20-1 and TRBJ2-3; D is uncertain. Germline-derived CDR1 and CDR2 are DFQATT and SNEGSKA (reference sequence). CDR3 length: 15 amino acids. V was pared by 0 bases and J by 2 bases, with 12 bases between. The CDR3 region is CSARDGQQHTDTQYF. The CDR3, as DNA: TGCAGTGCTAGAGATGGTCAGCAACACACAGATACGCAGTATTTT.

The chain is built from TRBV21-1 and TRBJ1-3; the D call TRBD1 from the table was never checked on the DNA. TRBV21-1 is recorded as a pseudogene. The CDR3 extends over 16 amino acids. CDR3 loop: CASSADTGMNGNTIYF. CDR3 nucleotide sequence: TGTGCCAGCAGCGCCGATACAGGGATGAACGGAAACACCATATATTTT.

A few counts support this clonotype. The rearrangement uses TRBV10-2 and TRBJ2-7; maybe TRBD1 (5 bases). This CDR3 contains 15 residues. CDR1 is WSHSY and CDR2 is SAAADI in the germline V gene. With 6 bases removed from V and 6 bases from J, the gap between germline ends came to 21 bases. CDR3: CASRGSLRGSGEQYF. The CDR3 region has the DNA TGCGCCAGCAGGGGCTCGTTAAGGGGTTCTGGCGAGCAGTACTTC.

The chain links TRBV5-1 to TRBJ2-1; D is perhaps TRBD1 (5 bases). CDR1 is SGHRS, CDR2 YFSETQ, per germline. The V end was cut by 0 bases, the J end by 12 bases, with 10 bases between. CDR3 length: 12 residues. The CDR3 here is CASSLEGEGQFF. CDR3 DNA sequence: TGCGCCAGCAGCTTGGAAGGGGAAGGGCAGTTCTTC.

The rearrangement joins TRBV15 to TRBJ1-2; possibly TRBD1 for D (5 bases). The V gene lost 2 bases and the J gene lost 5 bases, with 15 bases spanning the gap. Germline V lookup: CDR1 LNHNV, CDR2 YYDKDF (reference sequence). CDR3 size: 15 residues. Written as DNA, the CDR3 is TGTGCCACCAGCAGAACCGGTCAGGGAGGATATGGCTACACCTTC. Encoded protein: CATSRTGQGGYGYTF.

This clonotype has at least ten counts. J is TRBJ2-1 and V is TRBV4-1, with TRBD2 matching over 10 bases. This CDR3 has 16 amino acids. Trimming removed 3 bases from V and 2 bases from J; junction bases left unmatched: 4. In germline, CDR1 is MGHRA, CDR2 YSYEKL. The CDR3 nucleotides read TGCGCCAGCAGCCAGGTAGCGGGAGGACCCTACAATGAGCAGTTCTTC. Protein product: CASSQVAGGPYNEQFF.

This clonotype was counted a few times. This chain connects TRBV28 to TRBJ2-5; TRBD2 matches at 14 bases. Germline V lookup: CDR1 MDHEN, CDR2 SYDVKM. The CDR3 runs to 18 residues. The J segment lost 2 bases and the V segment lost 2 bases, leaving 7 bases of the junction unmatched. This CDR3 reads CASSLGTSGSPGQETQYF. The CDR3 DNA reads as TGTGCCAGCAGTTTAGGGACTAGCGGGAGCCCCGGGCAAGAGACCCAGTACTTC.

The J gene is TRBJ2-5, the V gene TRBV20-1; 14 bases map to TRBD2. Trimming removed 3 bases from V and 2 bases from J; junction bases left unmatched: 11. CDR1 and CDR2 (germline): DFQATT, SNEGSKA (reference sequence). The CDR3 spans 18 residues. Written as DNA, the CDR3 is TGCAGTGCTAGGGAATGGACTAGCGGGAGGTCATGGCAAGAGACCCAGTACTTC. The encoded protein is CSAREWTSGRSWQETQYF.

V and J are TRBV12-3 or TRBV12-4 and TRBJ1-1; D is undetermined. The CDR3 is 13 amino acids. Between the trimmed V and J ends, which lost 2 bases and 1 base, there was a span of 5 bases. The CDR3 loop reads CASSLKKNTEAFF. CDR3 coding DNA: TGTGCCAGCAGTTTAAAGAAGAACACTGAAGCTTTCTTT.

The chain is built from TRBV20-1 and TRBJ2-7; 7 nucleotides match TRBD2. With V trimmed by 4 bases and J by 0 bases, 9 bases remained unmatched. Germline V gene data show CDR1 as DFQATT and CDR2 as SNEGSKA (reference sequence). The CDR3 loop spans 15 amino acids. The CDR3 protein is CSATGGDWSSYEQYF. DNA of the CDR3: TGCAGTGCTACGGGGGGTGACTGGAGCTCCTACGAGCAGTACTTC.

This clonotype was counted at least ten times. This rearrangement joins TRBV4-1 to TRBJ2-5, with 9 nucleotides matching TRBD1. Germline loops: CDR1 MGHRA, CDR2 YSYEKL. The CDR3 has 14 amino acids. J lost 13 bases, V lost 0 bases, and 9 bases had no gene match. CDR3 nucleotides: TGCGCCAGCAGCCAAGATGGTACAGGGGGCCGTCGGTACTTC. It yields the protein CASSQDGTGGRRYF.

The chain recombines TRBV4-1 with TRBJ2-1; D is ambiguous. This CDR3 spans 18 amino acids. V lost 0 bases to trimming and J lost 0 bases, with 15 bases between them. Germline V gene sequence: CDR1 MGHRA, CDR2 YSYEKL. The CDR3 coding sequence is TGCGCCAGCAGCCAAGATTGCCAGAGGCGGTGCTCCTACAATGAGCAGTTCTTC. It specifies CASSQDCQRRCSYNEQFF.

This clonotype was seen more than once but under ten times. The chain combines TRBV6-6 with TRBJ1-1, with D tentatively TRBD1 (5 bases). CDR3 length: 17 residues. In germline, CDR1 is MNHNY, CDR2 SVGAGI (reference sequence). The V and J ends lost 2 bases and 2 bases respectively, with 18 bases between them. The CDR3 DNA sequence: TGTGCCAGCAGTTACGGGGGGGGACGTTCGATTAACACTGAAGCTTTCTTT. It translates to CASSYGGGRSINTEAFF.

A few counts support this clonotype. The chain couples TRBV4-1 to TRBJ2-7; perhaps TRBD2 as D (6 bases). The CDR3 is 16 amino acids. Germline CDR1 is MGHRA and CDR2 is YSYEKL. V shed 4 bases and J shed 0 bases, with 16 bases lying between them. The CDR3 region is CASSPTSSVNSYEQYF. CDR3 sequence (DNA): TGCGCCAGCAGCCCGACCTCTAGCGTAAACTCCTACGAGCAGTACTTC.

CDR3 DNA: TGTGCCAGCAGCTCCACGACTAGCGGGGAGAGCACAGATACGCAGTATTTT. Translation: CASSSTTSGESTDTQYF. The rearrangement joins TRBV28 to TRBJ2-3, with TRBD2 identical over 11 bases. This CDR3 region has 17 residues. J lost 0 bases, V lost 6 bases, and 8 bases had no gene match. Germline CDR1 is MDHEN and CDR2 is SYDVKM.

V gene TRBV12-3 or TRBV12-4 combines with J gene TRBJ2-3; D possibly corresponds to TRBD1 (7 bases). Trimming shortened V by 3 bases and J by 4 bases, and 17 bases separated the two germline ends. The CDR3 length is 16 residues. CDR3 sequence (DNA): TGTGCCAGCAGTTTCCTCCGTGGAGGGGGCGCAGATACGCAGTATTTT. It specifies CASSFLRGGGADTQYF.

This clonotype was seen many times. The CDR3 is CASSSGQSYNEQFF. CDR3 nucleotide sequence: TGTGCCAGCAGCTCCGGACAGTCATACAATGAGCAGTTCTTC. The J gene is TRBJ2-1, the V gene TRBV7-2, with D possibly matching TRBD1 (6 bases). Germline V lookup: CDR1 SGHTA, CDR2 FQGNSA. The CDR3 length is 14 residues. Trimming removed 4 bases at V and 4 bases at J, with 11 bases between.

This clonotype was seen at least ten times. The rearrangement joins TRBV10-3 to TRBJ2-3, with 9 nucleotides matching TRBD2. The germline V gene encodes CDR1 ENHRY and CDR2 SYGVKD. After removal of 0 bases from V and 3 bases from J, the junction contained 7 bases not matched to a gene. The CDR3 consists of 17 residues. DNA for the CDR3: TGTGCCATCAGTGAGTCGCCTAGCGGGATAAAGACAGATACGCAGTATTTT. Translated, it gives CAISESPSGIKTDTQYF.

The V gene is TRBV24-1, the J gene TRBJ2-5, with D possibly being TRBD1 (6 bases). CDR3 length: 12 amino acids. V lost 6 bases and J lost 6, with 10 bases in between. Germline CDR1 reads KGHDR; CDR2 reads SFDVKD. The CDR3 DNA is TGTGCCACCAGTCCAGGGGCAAAGACCCAGTACTTC. Its protein product is CATSPGAKTQYF.

The table lists this clonotype with many counts. This chain uses TRBV2 with TRBJ2-1, with unresolved D. From germline, CDR1 is SNHLY and CDR2 FYNNEI. This CDR3 is 12 amino acids long. V gave up 2 bases and J gave up 5 bases, with 4 bases separating them. The CDR3 protein is CASSENNNEQFF. CDR3 in DNA: TGTGCCAGCAGTGAAAACAACAATGAGCAGTTCTTC.

This clonotype was counted at least ten times. CDR3 residues: CASSYVGQPQHF. For the CDR3, the DNA is TGTGCCAGCAGCTATGTGGGACAGCCCCAGCATTTT. The chain couples TRBV5-8 to TRBJ1-5; D not resolved. This CDR3 region has 12 residues. Per germline, CDR1 SGHTS and CDR2 YDEGEE. The V end was cut by 3 bases, the J end by 7 bases, with 8 bases between.

To note about this clonotype: A read error may produce the germline difference seen at one junction end. This chain joins TRBV20-1 and TRBJ2-7; TRBD2 matches 13 bases. Germline CDR1 and CDR2: DFQATT and SNEGSKA (reference sequence). The CDR3 spans 19 residues. CDR3 protein: CSAIGLAGENILSSYKQYF. The DNA for the CDR3 is TGCAGTGCCATAGGACTAGCGGGGGAGAATATACTGAGCTCCTACAAGCAGTACTTC.

The chain carries TRBV14 and TRBJ2-1; D is perhaps TRBD1 or TRBD2 (5 bases each). The germline gives CDR1 SGHDN, CDR2 FVKESK. Trimming cost V 7 bases and J 5 bases, with 18 bases left between them. CDR3 size: 15 residues. Written as DNA, the CDR3 is TGTGCCAGCACACCCGAGGGGTGGACCCACAATGAGCAGTTCTTC. Its translation: CASTPEGWTHNEQFF.

The CDR3 bases are TGTGCCAGCAGCTCTAGGAGACAAGAGACCCAGTACTTC. Its protein product is CASSSRRQETQYF. This chain joins TRBV7-3 and TRBJ2-5; D remains ambiguous. The germline CDR1 and CDR2 sequences are SGHTA and FQGTGA. The germline V and J ends were trimmed by 4 bases and 2 bases, with 8 bases remaining between them. The CDR3 has 13 residues.